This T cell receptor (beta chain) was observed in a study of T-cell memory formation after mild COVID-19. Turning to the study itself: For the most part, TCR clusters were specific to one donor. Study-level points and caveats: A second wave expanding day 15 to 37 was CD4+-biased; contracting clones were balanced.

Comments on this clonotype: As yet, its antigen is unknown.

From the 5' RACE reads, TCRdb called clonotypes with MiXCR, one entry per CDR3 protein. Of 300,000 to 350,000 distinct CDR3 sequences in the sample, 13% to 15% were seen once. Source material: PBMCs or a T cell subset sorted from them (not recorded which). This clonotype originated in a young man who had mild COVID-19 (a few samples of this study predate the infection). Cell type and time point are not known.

CDR3 nucleotide sequence: TGTGCCAGCAGCGGGAACTATAATTCACCCCTCCACTTT. Encoded protein: CASSGNYNSPLHF. This chain links TRBV28 with TRBJ1-6, with D hard to call. This CDR3 spans 13 amino acids. Germline lookup yields CDR1 MDHEN and CDR2 SYDVKM. V was shortened by 6 bases and J by 3 bases, with 6 bases between the two germline ends. The full variable domain, rest sourced from reference TRBV28 and TRBJ1-6, is DVKVTQSSRYLVKRTGEKVFLECVQDMDHENMFWYRQDPGLGLRLIYFSYDVKMKEKGDIPEGYSVSREKKERFSLILESASTNQTSMYLCASSGNYNSPLHFGNGTRLTVT.